Following are 24 T cell receptor beta chains from one sample sequenced in a study of cytomegalovirus exposure and HLA in healthy donors. Method: immunoSEQ multiplex PCR; TCRdb's copy keeps in-frame clones and lacks some. The sample carries 150,000 to 160,000 clones, around 84% recorded once. Sequencing used PBMCs. These receptors were taken from a human donor in good health.

The V and J genes are TRBV15 and TRBJ1-5; a weak D match, TRBD1 (6 bases). Trimming took off 5 bases at V and 2 bases at J, with 10 bases between the two ends. CDR1 LNHNV and CDR2 YYDKDF come from the germline V gene (reference sequence). This CDR3 comprises 14 residues. The CDR3 sequence is CATSLRQGNQPQHF. The DNA of the CDR3 is TGTGCCACCAGCCTTCGACAGGGCAATCAGCCCCAGCATTTT.

In DNA, the CDR3 is TGTGCCAGCAGGGCATTATGGGGGGGCACAGATACGCAGTATTTT. It is translated as CASRALWGGTDTQYF. The rearrangement joins TRBV27 to TRBJ2-3, with D maybe TRBD2 (6 bases). Looked up from germline, CDR1 is MNHEY and CDR2 is SMNVEV (reference sequence). This CDR3 is built from 15 residues. Between the trimmed V and J ends, which lost 6 bases and 1 base, there was a span of 14 bases.

The chain couples TRBV5-1 to TRBJ2-3; the D gene is possibly TRBD1 (5 bases). Germline V lookup: CDR1 SGHRS, CDR2 YFSETQ. Trimming left V 3 bases short and J 5 bases short, with 22 bases between. The CDR3 extends over 17 amino acids. CDR3 residues: CASSSTLSTVPGDTQYF. DNA for the CDR3: TGCGCCAGCAGCTCCACCCTATCGACAGTTCCAGGAGATACGCAGTATTTT.

V is TRBV5-1 and J is TRBJ1-1, with D hard to call. V gave up 4 bases and J gave up 1 base, with 14 bases separating them. Germline V gene lookup returns CDR1 SGHRS and CDR2 YFSETQ. The CDR3 sequence is 15 residues long. The CDR3 region is CASSLLGVGNTEAFF. The CDR3, as DNA: TGCGCCAGCAGCCTCCTCGGGGTTGGGAACACTGAAGCTTTCTTT.

The V call is TRBV5-5, the J call TRBJ2-3, with TRBD1 as a possible D gene (5 bases). The germline V gene has CDR1 SGHKS and CDR2 YYEKEE (reference sequence). Trimming cost V 3 bases and J 3 bases, with 14 bases left between them. There are 15 residues in the CDR3. CDR3 coding DNA: TGTGCCAGCAGCTCTCAGGGATTTAGAACAGATACGCAGTATTTT. Its protein is CASSSQGFRTDTQYF.

The chain joins TRBV15 to TRBJ2-6, with D possibly matching TRBD1 (6 bases). The CDR3 consists of 16 residues. The V gene lost 3 bases and the J gene lost 5 bases, with 14 bases spanning the gap. CDR1 LNHNV and CDR2 YYDKDF come from the germline V gene (reference sequence). CDR3 nucleotide sequence: TGTGCCACCAGCAGCGACAGGTCCTTTCGGGCCAACGTCCTGACTTTC. Translating gives CATSSDRSFRANVLTF.

The chain links TRBV7-9 to TRBJ1-1, with D perhaps matching TRBD1 (5 bases). The CDR3 covers 13 residues. The germline V and J ends were trimmed by 1 base and 7 bases, with 10 bases remaining between them. The V gene's germline CDR1 is SEHNR and CDR2 FQNEAQ (reference sequence). CDR3 DNA sequence: TGTGCCAGCAGCTTAGAAGGACAAGGTGAAGCTTTCTTT. Its translation is CASSLEGQGEAFF.

The CDR3 sequence is CASRTGLNTEAFF. CDR3 coding DNA: TGTGCCAGCAGGACAGGTCTGAACACTGAAGCTTTCTTT. V gene TRBV2 combines with J gene TRBJ1-1, with D maybe TRBD1 (6 bases). Germline values: CDR1 SNHLY, CDR2 FYNNEI. V lost 6 bases, J lost 0 bases, and 8 bases lay in between. The CDR3 has 13 amino acids.

CDR3 region: CATSRDKGGLSYNEQFF. CDR3 DNA sequence: TGTGCCACCAGCAGAGATAAGGGCGGGCTATCCTACAATGAGCAGTTCTTC. The J gene is TRBJ2-1, the V gene TRBV15; a weak D match, TRBD2 (5 bases). V gave up 0 bases and J gave up 1 base, with 13 bases separating them. This CDR3 region has 17 residues. CDR1 and CDR2 from the germline V gene are LNHNV and YYDKDF (reference sequence).

V and J are TRBV30 and TRBJ2-3, with TRBD2 matching over 7 bases. Germline V gene data show CDR1 as GTSNPN and CDR2 as SVGIG (reference sequence). With V trimmed by 2 bases and J by 4 bases, 12 bases remained unmatched. The CDR3 has 16 residues. The CDR3 loop reads CAWSPHWGGVADTQYF. The CDR3 DNA reads TGTGCCTGGAGTCCCCATTGGGGGGGAGTGGCAGATACGCAGTATTTT.

This chain connects TRBV25-1 to TRBJ2-7; TRBD2 is a possible D gene (6 bases). The CDR3 spans 13 residues. Trimming shortened V by 6 bases and J by 0 bases, and 9 bases separated the two germline ends. CDR1 and CDR2 (germline): MGHDK, SYGVNS. CDR3 DNA sequence: TGTGCCAGCAGACGGGACTCCTCCTACGAGCAGTACTTC. It is translated as CASRRDSSYEQYF.

This clone was observed a single time. The chain uses TRBV5-1 and TRBJ2-1; 7 bases align to TRBD2. Germline V gene lookup returns CDR1 SGHRS and CDR2 YFSETQ. V lost 5 bases and J lost 3; bases outside the gene matches: 8. This CDR3 has 15 amino acids. The CDR3 DNA reads TGCGCCAGCAGTATCGGGGCTAGCGGCTACAATGAGCAGTTCTTC. The encoded protein is CASSIGASGYNEQFF.

This rearrangement joins TRBV18 to TRBJ2-1, with D hard to call. The CDR3 consists of 14 residues. From germline, CDR1 is KGHSH and CDR2 LQKENI. V was pared by 3 bases and J by 7 bases, with 13 bases between. In DNA, the CDR3 is TGTGCCAGCTCACCGGTGGGCCTCCTGAATGAGCAGTTCTTC. Protein sequence: CASSPVGLLNEQFF.

The chain carries TRBV13 and TRBJ2-1, with 14 bases fitting TRBD2. The V gene end was trimmed by 3 bases and the J gene end by 9 bases; junction bases not matched to a gene: 4. The V gene's germline CDR1 is PRHDT and CDR2 FYEKMQ (reference sequence). This CDR3 is built from 15 residues. The CDR3 reads CASSLGLAGVGEQFF. The CDR3 region has the DNA TGTGCCAGCAGCTTGGGACTAGCGGGAGTTGGTGAGCAGTTCTTC.

V usage is TRBV7-9 and J usage is TRBJ1-6; D gene uncertain. The CDR3 contains 15 residues. Germline lookup yields CDR1 SEHNR and CDR2 FQNEAQ (reference sequence). V was pared by 6 bases and J by 6 bases, with 15 bases between. The CDR3 DNA is TGTGCCAGCAGGGAGGCCCTGTCAATTAATTCACCCCTCCACTTT. It codes for CASREALSINSPLHF.

This clone was detected only a few times. The J gene is TRBJ1-2, the V gene TRBV30; weak D call: TRBD1 (5 bases). V was pared by 2 bases and J by 2 bases, with 6 bases between. From germline, CDR1 is GTSNPN and CDR2 SVGIG (reference sequence). The CDR3 runs 12 residues. This CDR3 reads CAWSQGNYGYTF. In DNA, the CDR3 is TGTGCCTGGAGTCAGGGAAACTATGGCTACACCTTC. The whole variable domain, filled in from reference TRBV30 and TRBJ1-2, reads SQTIHQWPATLVQPVGSPLSLECTVEGTSNPNLYWYRQAAGRGLQLLFYSVGIGQISSEVPQNLSASRPQDRQFILSSKKLLLSDSGFYLCAWSQGNYGYTFGSGTRLTVV.

CDR3 loop: CASSEAGDYNEQFF. DNA of the CDR3: TGTGCCAGCAGTGAAGCGGGCGACTACAATGAGCAGTTCTTC. The chain is built from TRBV6-1 and TRBJ2-1; no reliable D call. CDR3 length: 14 amino acids. Germline CDR1 and CDR2: MNHNS and SASEGT. V dropped 0 bases and J dropped 3 bases, with 6 bases sitting between them.

CDR3 sequence reads: CASSERQGKTDTQYF. The CDR3 region has the DNA TGTGCCAGCAGCGAAAGACAGGGAAAGACAGATACGCAGTATTTT. The chain is built from TRBV11-2 and TRBJ2-3, with 7 bases that match TRBD1. Germline loops: CDR1 SGHAT, CDR2 FQNNGV. V lost 5 bases to trimming and J lost 3 bases; unmatched junction nucleotides: 8. CDR3 size: 15 residues.

The V call is TRBV5-4, the J call TRBJ1-3; D unclear. Per the germline V gene, CDR1 is SGHNT and CDR2 is YYREEE (reference sequence). The CDR3 covers 14 residues. Trimming cost V 4 bases and J 0 bases, with 8 bases left between them. CDR3 DNA: TGTGCCAGCAGCCGGGAAGGCTCTGGAAACACCATATATTTT. Amino acid sequence: CASSREGSGNTIYF.

This clone was found once. J is TRBJ1-1 and V is TRBV2, with 7 bases lining up with TRBD1. CDR1 and CDR2 from the germline V gene are SNHLY and FYNNEI. This CDR3 is built from 15 residues. Unmatched junction bases numbered 4, after V lost 2 bases and J lost 1 base. The CDR3 reads CASSELQGTNTEAFF. Here the CDR3 DNA reads TGTGCCAGCAGTGAATTACAGGGGACGAACACTGAAGCTTTCTTT.

J is TRBJ1-5 and V is TRBV6-6; a weak D match, TRBD1 (5 bases). Germline V gives CDR1 MNHNY, CDR2 SVGAGI (reference sequence). V lost 6 bases and J 5 bases, leaving 11 bases between the germline ends. The length of the CDR3 is 13 residues. In DNA form, the CDR3 reads TGTGCCAGCAGGAAGGGGCGATATCAGCCCCAGCATTTT. Translating gives CASRKGRYQPQHF.

The rearrangement joins TRBV4-1 to TRBJ2-7; 7 bases line up with TRBD1. From germline, CDR1 is MGHRA and CDR2 YSYEKL. The CDR3 is 17 residues long. Trimming cost V 1 base and J 7 bases; bases outside gene matches: 16. The CDR3 DNA reads as TGCGCCAGCAGCCAAGCAACCGGGACAGAACCTTTGGGGGAGCAGTACTTC. Protein product: CASSQATGTEPLGEQYF.

This clone has just a few counts. The chain couples TRBV5-1 to TRBJ1-2, with 9 bases lining up with TRBD1. Germline lookup yields CDR1 SGHRS and CDR2 YFSETQ. V was clipped by 8 bases and J by 4 bases; unmatched bases: 6. CDR3 length: 13 amino acids. The CDR3 loop reads CASGTGPTYGYTF. The CDR3 region has the DNA TGCGCCAGTGGGACAGGGCCAACCTATGGCTACACCTTC.

The gene calls are TRBV4-1 and TRBJ2-7; 10 positions agree with TRBD1. CDR3 length: 15 residues. Germline trimming cut 4 bases from V and 9 bases from J; bases unmatched to any gene: 12. Looked up from germline, CDR1 is MGHRA and CDR2 is YSYEKL. Here the CDR3 reads CASSPLVGDRGTQYF. In DNA form, the CDR3 reads TGCGCCAGCAGCCCGTTGGTTGGGGACAGGGGTACGCAGTACTTC.